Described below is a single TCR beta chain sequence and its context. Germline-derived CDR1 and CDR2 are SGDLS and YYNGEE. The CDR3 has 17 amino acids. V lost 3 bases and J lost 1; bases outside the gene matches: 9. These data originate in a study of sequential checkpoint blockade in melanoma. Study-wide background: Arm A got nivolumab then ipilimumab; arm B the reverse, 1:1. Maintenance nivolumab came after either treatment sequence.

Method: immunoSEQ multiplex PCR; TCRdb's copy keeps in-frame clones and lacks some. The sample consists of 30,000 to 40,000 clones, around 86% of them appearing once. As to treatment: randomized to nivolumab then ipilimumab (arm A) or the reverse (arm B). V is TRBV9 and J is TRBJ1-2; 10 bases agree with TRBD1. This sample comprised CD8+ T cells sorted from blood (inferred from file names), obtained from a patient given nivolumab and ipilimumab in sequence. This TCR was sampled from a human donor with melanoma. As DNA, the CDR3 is TGTGCCAGCAGCGCCCCCGGGACAGGGGTTGTTAACTATGGCTACACCTTC. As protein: CASSAPGTGVVNYGYTF. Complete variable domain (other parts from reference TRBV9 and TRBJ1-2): DSGVTQTPKHLITATGQRVTLRCSPRSGDLSVYWYQQSLDQGLQFLIQYYNGEERAKGNILERFSAQQFPDLHSELNLSSLELGDSALYFCASSAPGTGVVNYGYTFGSGTRLTVV.